The 17 T cell receptor beta chains given below trace back to one sample, sequenced in a study of OX40 agonist ivuxolimab in advanced cancers. Only in-frame clones appear in the TCRdb table, and some are missing; sequencing was by immunoSEQ multiplex PCR. Here the sample spans around 44,000 clones, around 90% being singletons. The sample here was CD4+ or CD8+ T cells sorted from blood, taken in a trial of the OX40 agonist ivuxolimab. These receptors all stem from an adult with an advanced solid tumor such as melanoma, head and neck, liver or kidney cancer.

The chain is built from TRBV7-6 and TRBJ1-1; D unclear. V was pared by 1 base and J by 0 bases, with 9 bases between. This CDR3 spans 15 amino acids. Germline V CDR1 and CDR2: SGHVS, FNYEAQ. The CDR3, as DNA: TGTGCCAGCAGCTTAGGGCAGCTCATGAACACTGAAGCTTTCTTT. This codes for CASSLGQLMNTEAFF.

This rearrangement joins TRBV5-1 to TRBJ1-4; maybe TRBD1 (5 bases). Per the germline V gene, CDR1 is SGHRS and CDR2 is YFSETQ. Trimming shortened V by 4 bases and J by 0 bases, and 7 bases separated the two germline ends. The CDR3 runs to 14 residues. The CDR3 coding sequence is TGCGCCAGCAGCCCAGGGTCAACTAATGAAAAACTGTTTTTT. Translation: CASSPGSTNEKLFF. Drawing the rest from reference TRBV5-1 and TRBJ1-4, the complete variable domain is KAGVTQTPRYLIKTRGQQVTLSCSPISGHRSVSWYQQTPGQGLQFLFEYFSETQRNKGNFPGRFSGRQFSNSRSEMNVSTLELGDSALYLCASSPGSTNEKLFFGSGTQLSVL.

The chain joins TRBV19 to TRBJ2-7; the D is unclear. This CDR3 contains 13 residues. The ends were cut back, 6 bases at V and 7 bases at J, with 16 bases in the middle. CDR1 LNHDA and CDR2 SQIVND come from the germline V gene (reference sequence). Here the CDR3 reads CASSYPLSAEQYF. CDR3 sequence (DNA): TGTGCCAGTAGCTACCCCCTCAGTGCGGAGCAGTACTTC.

This chain uses TRBV7-2 with TRBJ1-3, with D possibly TRBD1 on 6 matching bases. Trimming stripped 5 bases from V and 5 bases from J, with 16 bases between. The length of the CDR3 is 15 residues. Germline CDR1 reads SGHTA; CDR2 reads FQGNSA. This CDR3 reads CASSPIPGHRNTIYF. In DNA, the CDR3 is TGTGCCAGCAGCCCAATCCCGGGACACCGAAACACCATATATTTT. The variable domain in full, with the rest retrieved from reference TRBV7-2 and TRBJ1-3, is GAGVSQSPSNKVTEKGKDVELRCDPISGHTALYWYRQSLGQGLEFLIYFQGNSAPDKSGLPSDRFSAERTGGSVSTLTIQRTQQEDSAVYLCASSPIPGHRNTIYFGEGSWLTVV.

The V and J genes are TRBV9 and TRBJ1-3; tentatively, D is TRBD1 (5 bases). V lost 4 bases and J 5 bases, leaving 16 bases between the germline ends. CDR3 length: 15 residues. Germline V gene sequence: CDR1 SGDLS, CDR2 YYNGEE. CDR3 sequence (DNA): TGTGCCAGCAGCCCGGGTGGGGGTAGGAGAAACACCATATATTTT. This sequence encodes CASSPGGGRRNTIYF.

V gene TRBV5-1 combines with J gene TRBJ1-4, with 10 bases aligning to TRBD1. The CDR3 length is 15 residues. Germline trimming cut 4 bases from V and 7 bases from J; bases unmatched to any gene: 7. Germline CDR1 and CDR2: SGHRS and YFSETQ. In DNA, the CDR3 is TGCGCCAGCAGCCTGACAGGGGGCAGTAGTGAAAAACTGTTTTTT. It encodes CASSLTGGSSEKLFF.

This clone was observed a single time. The chain has TRBV2 and TRBJ1-1; 10 bases map to TRBD1. The CDR3 length is 16 residues. J lost 1 base, V lost 4 bases, and 6 bases had no gene match. Germline V gives CDR1 SNHLY, CDR2 FYNNEI. The CDR3 sequence is CASSARTGGTNTEAFF. CDR3 DNA sequence: TGTGCCAGCAGTGCGAGGACAGGGGGGACGAACACTGAAGCTTTCTTT.

The gene calls are TRBV4-3 and TRBJ1-1; possibly TRBD1 for D (6 bases). CDR1 and CDR2 (germline): LGHNA, YSLEER. The CDR3 extends over 14 amino acids. V was pared by 1 base and J by 11 bases, with 17 bases between. The CDR3 region is CASSQVDRTSTAFF. The CDR3 DNA sequence: TGCGCCAGCAGCCAAGTCGACAGGACTAGTACGGCTTTCTTT.

The gene calls are TRBV11-2 and TRBJ1-1, with D possibly being TRBD1 (6 bases). Germline V gives CDR1 SGHAT, CDR2 FQNNGV. Deletions cut 11 bases from V and 3 bases from J, with 13 bases between. The CDR3 covers 12 residues. The CDR3 DNA sequence: TGTGCCGCTGGGCAGGGGTACACTGAAGCTTTCTTT. It specifies CAAGQGYTEAFF.

The rearrangement joins TRBV11-3 to TRBJ2-2; D is unclear. In germline, CDR1 is SGHNT, CDR2 YENEEA. The CDR3 contains 15 residues. The V end was cut by 0 bases, the J end by 7 bases, with 12 bases between. Written as DNA, the CDR3 is TGTGCCAGCAGCTTAGAAGGTCAGGTGGGCGGGGAGCTGTTTTTT. It translates to CASSLEGQVGGELFF.

V usage is TRBV6-5 and J usage is TRBJ2-5; weak D call: TRBD2 (6 bases). V dropped 2 bases and J dropped 7 bases, with 17 bases sitting between them. CDR3 size: 15 residues. Looked up from germline, CDR1 is MNHEY and CDR2 is SVGAGI. For the CDR3, the DNA is TGTGCCAGCAGTTACACGGGAGCAGGGAGAGGGACCCAGTACTTC. This sequence encodes CASSYTGAGRGTQYF.

The chain has TRBV2 and TRBJ1-2, with 10 positions matching TRBD1. Germline V gives CDR1 SNHLY, CDR2 FYNNEI. V shed 9 bases, J shed 8 bases, and the junction held 12 bases outside the gene matches. CDR3 length: 14 amino acids. DNA of the CDR3: TGTGCCAGTCAAGCAGCCGGGACAGGGGCCGGCTACACCTTC. This translates into CASQAAGTGAGYTF.

DNA for the CDR3: TGTGCCAGCAAACTCGAAGGGGGGACGAATTCACCCCTCCACTTT. Residues: CASKLEGGTNSPLHF. This sequence joins TRBV6-1 and TRBJ1-6; D is possibly TRBD1 (6 bases). This CDR3 region has 15 residues. Germline-derived CDR1 and CDR2 are MNHNS and SASEGT. V was shortened by 7 bases and J by 7 bases, with 17 bases between the two germline ends.

The chain joins TRBV9 to TRBJ1-1; tentatively, D is TRBD1 (5 bases). The germline V gene has CDR1 SGDLS and CDR2 YYNGEE. The CDR3 runs to 19 residues. Trimming stripped 5 bases from V and 1 base from J, with 27 bases between. The CDR3 loop is CASSAGRGTEFFGNTEAFF. In nucleotides, the CDR3 is TGTGCCAGCAGTGCGGGGCGGGGGACCGAGTTTTTCGGGAACACTGAAGCTTTCTTT.

V and J are TRBV5-8 and TRBJ2-6; 9 bases map to TRBD1. V was pared by 4 bases and J by 2 bases, with 13 bases of the junction left unmatched. Per germline, CDR1 SGHTS and CDR2 YDEGEE. The CDR3 has 19 amino acids. The CDR3 here is CASSSRRDRVAAGANVLTF. CDR3 coding DNA: TGTGCCAGCAGCAGCCGCCGGGACAGGGTGGCGGCTGGGGCCAACGTCCTGACTTTC.

CDR3: CASRTGTGGIDEQFF. For the CDR3, the DNA is TGTGCCAGCAGGACCGGGACAGGGGGCATCGATGAGCAGTTCTTC. The genes are TRBV2 and TRBJ2-1; TRBD1 matches 12 bases. The CDR3 has 15 amino acids. The germline V gene encodes CDR1 SNHLY and CDR2 FYNNEI. Losses at the gene ends were 6 bases for V and 8 bases for J; bases not matched to a gene: 8. The full variable domain, in which reference TRBV2 and TRBJ2-1 provide the parts outside the CDR3, is EPEVTQTPSHQVTQMGQEVILRCVPISNHLYFYWYRQILGQKVEFLVSFYNNEISEKSEIFDDQFSVERPDGSNFTLKIRSTKLEDSAMYFCASRTGTGGIDEQFFGPGTRLTVL.

This clone has more than one count but fewer than ten. The chain links TRBV4-1 to TRBJ1-5; TRBD1 might be the D (5 bases). The CDR3 length is 15 residues. Germline-derived CDR1 and CDR2 are MGHRA and YSYEKL. V lost 0 bases to trimming and J lost 4 bases, with 10 bases between them. The CDR3 region has the DNA TGCGCCAGCAGCCAAGAGGGATGGGGGAATCAGCCCCAGCATTTT. Protein product: CASSQEGWGNQPQHF.